This is a list of T cell receptor beta chains from one sample in a study of blood T cells in healthy people across ages. Using its own MiXCR run on the 5' RACE reads, TCRdb lists one record per CDR3 protein. This sample yields about 290,000 distinct CDR3 sequences, of which 25% to 30% are seen a single time; over 25% belongs to the top ten. Sample: blood. These receptors were taken from a woman aged 70-85 years in good health. Both conserved end residues are part of each CDR3. A D gene is named only where the DNA matches it firmly. Clone size is not always given. Where it is, it says once, few, many or a class for expanded clones.

clone size | J gene | D gene | V gene | CDR3 DNA | CDR3 protein
NA | TRBJ2-5 | NA | TRBV11-1 | TGTGCCAGCAGCTTAGCTTACGACAGAGGGGCCCAAGAGACCCAGTACTTC | CASSLAYDRGAQETQYF
many | TRBJ2-4 | TRBD2 | TRBV11-2 | TGTGCCAGCAGCATACCAGGACTAGGCGGGCACATTCAGTACTTC | CASSIPGLGGHIQYF
many | TRBJ1-2 | NA | TRBV29-1 | TGCAGCGCCGGCCAGGACGCAGACTATGGCTACACCTTC | CSAGQDADYGYTF
NA | TRBJ2-1 | NA | TRBV7-2 | TGTGCCAGCAGCTTGGGATTAGCGATGTCCTACAATGAGCAGTTCTTC | CASSLGLAMSYNEQFF
NA | TRBJ1-3 | NA | TRBV3-1 | TGTGCCAGCAGCCAAGTTAGGGGATCTGGAAACACCATATATTTT | CASSQVRGSGNTIYF
NA | TRBJ1-3 | NA | TRBV4-2 | TGTGCCAGCAGCTCCGGAGACAGAAACACCATATATTTT | CASSSGDRNTIYF
many | TRBJ1-6 | NA | TRBV7-2 | TGTGCCAGCAGCGCAGCAGGGGTTTCTATGGGTTCACCCCTCCACTTT | CASSAAGVSMGSPLHF
NA | TRBJ2-5 | TRBD2 | TRBV7-2 | TGTGCCAGCAGCTTAACCCTAGCGGGAGGGTCGGTAAAGACCCAGTACTTC | CASSLTLAGGSVKTQYF
NA | TRBJ1-4 | TRBD1 | TRBV20-1 | TGCAGTGCTAGCGGGACAGGGCACGAAAAACTGTTTTTT | CSASGTGHEKLFF
NA | TRBJ2-5 | TRBD2 | TRBV4-3 | TGCGCCAGCAGCCAAGGGGGTCCGACTAGCGGACAAGAGACCCAGTACTTC | CASSQGGPTSGQETQYF
NA | TRBJ2-1 | NA | TRBV20-1 | TGCAGTGCTAGAAGGGTTGGCTCTTACAATGAGCAGTTCTTC | CSARRVGSYNEQFF
few | TRBJ1-1 | NA | TRBV15 | TGTGCCACCAGCAGAGCAGGGGTCACTGAAGCTTTCTTT | CATSRAGVTEAFF
NA | TRBJ2-3 | NA | TRBV5-1 | TGCGCCAGCAGCTTGGCCGATGTGAGCACAGATACGCAGTATTTT | CASSLADVSTDTQYF
few | TRBJ2-3 | TRBD2 | TRBV7-9 | TGTGCCAGCAGCTTAGCGTGGCGGGAGAGCACAGATACGCAGTATTTT | CASSLAWRESTDTQYF